Listed here are 10 T cell receptor beta chains from one sample, sequenced in a study of OX40 agonist ivuxolimab in advanced cancers. Data came from immunoSEQ multiplex PCR; TCRdb stores just in-frame clones and leaves some out. The profile shows about 79,000 clones, around 92% of them singletons. The starting material was CD4+ or CD8+ T cells sorted from blood, obtained in a trial of the OX40 agonist ivuxolimab. These receptors originate from an adult with an advanced solid tumor such as melanoma, head and neck, liver or kidney cancer.

J is TRBJ2-6 and V is TRBV6-1; D is undetermined. Deletions cut 2 bases from V and 0 bases from J, with 2 bases between. Germline V gene lookup returns CDR1 MNHNS and CDR2 SASEGT. The CDR3 sequence is 14 residues long. The CDR3 region is CASSESSGANVLTF. The CDR3 DNA reads as TGTGCCAGCAGTGAATCCTCTGGGGCCAACGTCCTGACTTTC.

Written as DNA, the CDR3 is TGTGCCAGCAGCTCCCCCCCTACTAGCGGGCCCCAAGAGACCCAGTACTTC. Translation gives CASSSPPTSGPQETQYF. This chain connects TRBV7-9 to TRBJ2-5; 9 positions match TRBD2. The CDR3 is 17 amino acids. Germline lookup yields CDR1 SEHNR and CDR2 FQNEAQ (reference sequence). Germline trimming cut 4 bases from V and 1 base from J; bases unmatched to any gene: 10.

This chain connects TRBV4-1 to TRBJ2-7, with a possible D match to TRBD1 (5 bases). Trimming removed 1 base from V and 5 bases from J, with 9 bases in between. The V gene's germline CDR1 is MGHRA and CDR2 YSYEKL. The CDR3 runs to 13 residues. CDR3 sequence reads: CASSQVDKDEQYF. CDR3 nucleotides: TGCGCCAGCAGCCAAGTGGACAAAGACGAGCAGTACTTC.

The J gene is TRBJ2-3, the V gene TRBV4-1; D is unresolved. Looked up from germline, CDR1 is MGHRA and CDR2 is YSYEKL. V was shortened by 0 bases and J by 2 bases, with 18 bases between the two germline ends. This CDR3 is 18 amino acids long. CDR3 nucleotides: TGCGCCAGCAGCCAAGATGGGCCCGGCTTCAACTTCACAGATACGCAGTATTTT. It specifies CASSQDGPGFNFTDTQYF.

The J gene is TRBJ1-5, the V gene TRBV9; TRBD1 agrees at 8 bases. The CDR3 covers 15 residues. The V gene's germline CDR1 is SGDLS and CDR2 YYNGEE. The V segment lost 5 bases and the J segment 1 base; nucleotides outside the gene matches: 5. The CDR3 is CASSGQGLSNQPQHF. The DNA of the CDR3 is TGTGCCAGCAGTGGACAGGGATTGAGCAATCAGCCCCAGCATTTT.

A note on this clone: Other DNA sequences in this specimen translate into the identical CDR3. The genes are TRBV9 and TRBJ2-1, with TRBD2 matching over 8 bases. Trimming removed 2 bases from V and 0 bases from J; junction bases left unmatched: 1. Germline CDR1 and CDR2: SGDLS and YYNGEE. The CDR3 covers 15 residues. CDR3 bases: TGTGCCAGCAGCGTCGGGGGGGCCTCCTACAATGAGCAGTTCTTC. This codes for CASSVGGASYNEQFF.

This sequence joins TRBV9 and TRBJ2-3, with a tentative D call TRBD1 (6 bases). The germline gives CDR1 SGDLS, CDR2 YYNGEE. Trimming pared 0 bases from V and 6 bases from J, leaving 14 bases between. This CDR3 region has 15 residues. The DNA for the CDR3 is TGTGCCAGCAGCGTAGAGGGGGTCAAGGCGGATACGCAGTATTTT. The encoded protein is CASSVEGVKADTQYF.

The chain employs TRBV5-1 and TRBJ1-6, with unresolved D. Germline CDR1 SGHRS, CDR2 YFSETQ. Trimming left V 0 bases short and J 9 bases short, with 19 bases between. The CDR3 consists of 17 residues. This chain's CDR3 is CASSLAFVEVGGSPLHF. CDR3 bases: TGCGCCAGCAGCTTGGCCTTCGTTGAGGTCGGAGGTTCACCCCTCCACTTT.

V is TRBV5-1 and J is TRBJ2-7; D uncertain. Germline CDR1 and CDR2: SGHRS and YFSETQ. The CDR3 runs 12 residues. The V gene lost 2 bases and the J gene lost 3 bases, with 6 bases spanning the gap. CDR3 sequence: CASSFDNYEQYF. CDR3 DNA: TGCGCCAGCAGCTTCGATAACTACGAGCAGTACTTC.

The chain combines TRBV6-5 with TRBJ2-2, with 8 bases aligning to TRBD2. The CDR3 totals 15 residues. CDR1 and CDR2 from the germline V gene are MNHEY and SVGAGI. Trimming cost V 6 bases and J 8 bases; bases outside gene matches: 11. In DNA, the CDR3 is TGTGCCAGCAGGCGGGGGGCTCTGCCAACGGGGGAGCTGTTTTTT. Its protein product is CASRRGALPTGELFF.